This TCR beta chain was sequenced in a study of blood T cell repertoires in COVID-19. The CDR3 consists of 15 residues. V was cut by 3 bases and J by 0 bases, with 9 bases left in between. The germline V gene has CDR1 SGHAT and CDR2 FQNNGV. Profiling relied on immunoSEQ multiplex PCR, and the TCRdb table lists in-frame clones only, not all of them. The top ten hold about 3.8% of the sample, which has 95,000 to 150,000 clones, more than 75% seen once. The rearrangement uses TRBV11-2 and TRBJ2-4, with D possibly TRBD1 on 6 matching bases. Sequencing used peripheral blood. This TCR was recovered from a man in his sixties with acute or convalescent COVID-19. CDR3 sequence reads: CASSFGQLAKNIQYF. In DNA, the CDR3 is TGTGCCAGCAGCTTCGGACAGCTAGCCAAAAACATTCAGTACTTC.